Shown below are 3 T cell receptor beta chains from a single sample sequenced in a study of blood T cell repertoires in COVID-19. This table comes from immunoSEQ multiplex PCR, and its TCRdb copy is limited to in-frame clones, with some not included. The repertoire includes about 190,000 clones, under 90% of them detected once, and 6.9% sits in the top ten. Sequenced input: peripheral blood. Every receptor here comes from a man aged 55 to 70 with acute or convalescent COVID-19.

The rearrangement uses TRBV24-1 and TRBJ2-1; D not certain. In germline, CDR1 is KGHDR, CDR2 SFDVKD. Trimming removed 10 bases at V and 6 bases at J, with 6 bases between. CDR3 size: 10 residues. The CDR3 DNA reads TGTGCCACGGCCGCCAATGAGCAGTTCTTC. It codes for CATAANEQFF.

This sequence joins TRBV19 and TRBJ1-1, with D possibly being TRBD1 (5 bases). V gave up 8 bases and J gave up 1 base, with 14 bases separating them. Germline loops: CDR1 LNHDA, CDR2 SQIVND (reference sequence). The CDR3 is made up of 14 amino acids. The CDR3 DNA is TGTGCCAGTTACCAGGGTCTCAAGAACACTGAAGCTTTCTTT. Its protein product is CASYQGLKNTEAFF.

Written as DNA, the CDR3 is TGTGCCAGCAGCTTAGTACCCCAGGTCCAGTCACATGAGCAGTTCTTC. Amino acid sequence: CASSLVPQVQSHEQFF. This sequence joins TRBV5-8 and TRBJ2-1; D remains unclear. Germline lookup yields CDR1 SGHTS and CDR2 YDEGEE. There are 16 residues in the CDR3. Deletions cut 2 bases from V and 8 bases from J, with 20 bases between.